Listed here are 20 T cell receptor beta chains from one sample, sequenced in a study of control samples from healthy donors and cancer patients. Generated by immunoSEQ multiplex PCR, the TCRdb table keeps only in-frame clones and is missing some. The sample lists approximately 80,000 clones, 70% to 90% occurring once. The sample consisted of blood. The receptor source for this set is a woman in her forties or fifties in good health.

The chain employs TRBV19 and TRBJ1-5; no definite D call. The CDR3 contains 15 residues. Germline CDR1 LNHDA, CDR2 SQIVND (reference sequence). V lost 5 bases and J lost 6, with 17 bases in between. For the CDR3, the DNA is TGTGCCAGTAGTCTCCAGCCGGCTCGGGGTCAGCCCCAGCATTTT. Encoded protein: CASSLQPARGQPQHF.

The J gene is TRBJ1-1, the V gene TRBV11-2; D gene ambiguous. The CDR3 runs to 15 residues. The V end was cut by 0 bases, the J end by 3 bases, with 11 bases between. The germline gives CDR1 SGHAT, CDR2 FQNNGV. CDR3 amino acids: CASSLDPGGYTEAFF. The CDR3 DNA reads TGTGCCAGCAGCTTAGATCCAGGAGGGTACACTGAAGCTTTCTTT.

CDR3 in DNA: TGTGCCAGCTCCCCGCAAAATGAGCAGTTCTTC. Its protein is CASSPQNEQFF. The chain joins TRBV18 to TRBJ2-1; D gene uncertain. The CDR3 runs 11 residues. Germline V CDR1 and CDR2: KGHSH, LQKENI. V was pared by 6 bases and J by 7 bases, with 7 bases between.

The chain recombines TRBV12-3 or TRBV12-4 with TRBJ2-3; the D is unclear. Trimming removed 4 bases from V and 2 bases from J, with 1 base in between. The CDR3 consists of 11 residues. The CDR3 nucleotides read TGTGCCAGCAGTTCCACAGATACGCAGTATTTT. The encoded protein is CASSSTDTQYF.

This chain uses TRBV19 with TRBJ1-1; TRBD1 is a possible D gene (5 bases). The CDR3 has 14 amino acids. V was clipped by 7 bases and J by 2 bases, with 14 bases between them. Germline V gene sequence: CDR1 LNHDA, CDR2 SQIVND (reference sequence). The DNA for the CDR3 is TGTGCCAGTACCACCGGGGGGTTTAACACTGAAGCTTTCTTT. Translation: CASTTGGFNTEAFF.

This chain connects TRBV12-3 or TRBV12-4 to TRBJ1-2; 8 bases are a match to TRBD1. V lost 6 bases, J lost 7 bases, and 7 bases stayed unmatched. The CDR3 is 13 residues long. CDR3 sequence reads: CASSRGQAFGYTF. The CDR3, as DNA: TGTGCCAGCAGCCGGGGACAGGCCTTTGGCTACACCTTC.

This chain links TRBV14 with TRBJ2-2; D ambiguous. Germline CDR1 is SGHDN and CDR2 is FVKESK. CDR3 length: 12 amino acids. The V end was cut by 7 bases, the J end by 7 bases, with 10 bases between. In DNA form, the CDR3 reads TGTGCCAGCACGGCAGTTATCGGGGAGCTGTTTTTT. It yields the protein CASTAVIGELFF.

The chain employs TRBV5-8 and TRBJ1-4; possibly TRBD1 for D (5 bases). V lost 2 bases, J lost 1 base, and 18 bases lay in between. Germline-derived CDR1 and CDR2 are SGHTS and YDEGEE. This CDR3 is built from 18 residues. The DNA for the CDR3 is TGTGCCAGCAGCTTACAGTATGCCAGGGCGGAAACTAATGAAAAACTGTTTTTT. This encodes CASSLQYARAETNEKLFF.

The rearrangement links TRBV6-5 to TRBJ2-3; TRBD2 might be the D (5 bases). V lost 6 bases, J lost 0 bases, and 10 bases lay in between. CDR3 length equals 14 residues. The germline V gene encodes CDR1 MNHEY and CDR2 SVGAGI. The DNA for the CDR3 is TGTGCCAGCAGACAGACTATTAGCACAGATACGCAGTATTTT. It translates to CASRQTISTDTQYF.

The V call is TRBV6-5, the J call TRBJ2-7, with 7 bases aligning to TRBD1. V lost 5 bases, J lost 3 bases, and 1 base stayed unmatched. CDR3 length equals 12 residues. Germline V gene data show CDR1 as MNHEY and CDR2 as SVGAGI. The CDR3 reads CASSRQGYEQYF. CDR3 DNA: TGTGCCAGCAGTCGACAGGGCTACGAGCAGTACTTC.

The V and J genes are TRBV5-1 and TRBJ1-5; the match to TRBD1 covers 8 bases. Germline CDR1 is SGHRS and CDR2 is YFSETQ. Trimming at V came to 4 bases and at J to 7 bases, leaving 7 bases not matched to a gene. CDR3 length: 14 residues. Here the CDR3 reads CASSLTGESQPQHF. DNA for the CDR3: TGCGCCAGCAGCCTGACAGGGGAGAGCCAGCCCCAGCATTTT.

The V call is TRBV10-3, the J call TRBJ2-3; TRBD2 matches 8 bases. CDR3 length: 16 amino acids. The ends lost 0 bases at V and 7 bases at J; junction bases unmatched: 9. CDR1 ENHRY and CDR2 SYGVKD come from the germline V gene. The CDR3 region is CAISESRGGLTHTQYF. In nucleotides, the CDR3 is TGTGCCATCAGTGAGTCCCGGGGGGGACTCACCCATACGCAGTATTTT.

The chain carries TRBV9 and TRBJ2-6; maybe TRBD1 (7 bases). The CDR3 consists of 14 residues. V was clipped by 6 bases and J by 18 bases, with 25 bases between them. CDR1 is SGDLS and CDR2 is YYNGEE in the germline V gene. This CDR3 reads CASTRGDTATPETF. The CDR3, as DNA: TGTGCCAGCACCAGGGGGGACACCGCTACCCCTGAGACTTTC.

This chain connects TRBV24-1 to TRBJ2-3, with 7 positions matching TRBD2. The germline gives CDR1 KGHDR, CDR2 SFDVKD. The junction had 9 bases not matched to a gene; V was cut back by 1 base and J by 3 bases. The CDR3 extends over 17 amino acids. The chain's CDR3 is CATSDFTRGTGTDTQYF. The CDR3 coding sequence is TGTGCCACCAGTGATTTTACGCGGGGGACGGGGACAGATACGCAGTATTTT.

The chain joins TRBV7-9 to TRBJ2-2; no firm D call. V lost 4 bases to trimming and J lost 0 bases, with 6 bases between them. Germline assignment: CDR1 SEHNR and CDR2 FQNEAQ (reference sequence). The CDR3 is made up of 14 amino acids. The chain's CDR3 is CASSSLTNTGELFF. Here the CDR3 DNA reads TGTGCCAGCAGCTCCCTTACGAACACCGGGGAGCTGTTTTTT.

Comment on this clone: One end of the junction varies from germline; a read error may be responsible. The chain employs TRBV9 and TRBJ2-3, with D possibly matching TRBD2 (5 bases). Germline CDR1 and CDR2: SGDLS and YYNGEE. The CDR3 consists of 13 residues. The CDR3 protein is CATSRTAADTQYF. CDR3 DNA sequence: TGTGCCACCAGCCGGACTGCGGCAGATACGCAGTATTTT.

The chain is built from TRBV19 and TRBJ1-4, with 9 bases that match TRBD1. The ends lost 5 bases at V and 4 bases at J; junction bases unmatched: 11. Germline CDR1 and CDR2: LNHDA and SQIVND (reference sequence). This CDR3 is 17 amino acids long. The CDR3 loop reads CASSVTGTGFFNEKLFF. The CDR3 DNA reads as TGTGCCAGTAGTGTAACCGGGACAGGGTTTTTTAATGAAAAACTGTTTTTT.

Points on this clone: The sample carries other DNA sequences with the same CDR3. The V and J genes are TRBV20-1 and TRBJ2-3; D not resolved. Germline CDR1 reads DFQATT; CDR2 reads SNEGSKA (reference sequence). The CDR3 is 11 residues long. Deletions cut 4 bases from V and 0 bases from J, with 2 bases between. The CDR3: CSAISTDTQYF. DNA of the CDR3: TGCAGTGCTATCAGCACAGATACGCAGTATTTT.

The chain recombines TRBV2 with TRBJ2-1; no definite D call. The CDR3 covers 11 residues. Trimming took off 8 bases at V and 8 bases at J, with 10 bases between the two ends. Germline CDR1 is SNHLY and CDR2 is FYNNEI. CDR3 DNA: TGTGCCAGCGGTTCATGGTATGAGCAGTTCTTC. Protein product: CASGSWYEQFF.

This clone was counted between two and nine times. CDR3 protein: CASGKQTRGGGNEKLFF. CDR3 in DNA: TGTGCCAGCGGAAAACAAACCCGGGGGGGAGGAAATGAAAAACTGTTTTTT. The chain couples TRBV7-2 to TRBJ1-4, with D perhaps TRBD1 (5 bases). The CDR3 is 17 amino acids. Germline V gene sequence: CDR1 SGHTA, CDR2 FQGNSA. V gave up 8 bases and J gave up 5 bases, with 24 bases separating them.